This TCR beta chain is drawn from a study of vaccination and CD4 T cells after COVID-19. Turning to the study itself: Everyone enrolled got two doses of BNT162b2 or mRNA-1273 vaccine. General study points: Spike mono-reactivity was shown by 304 of 307 vaccine-specific clones in convalescent patients.

This clonotype was seen a handful of times. Its cognate antigen is unknown. Trimming left V 6 bases short and J 4 bases short, with 13 bases between. The CDR3 covers 14 residues. The Oncomine TCR Beta short-read assay generated sequence data from the DNA of cultured CD4+ T cells. TCRdb reprocessed the PCR reads via MiXCR and lists one record per CDR3 protein. The table shows approximately 12,000 distinct CDR3 sequences, with 25% to 35% occurring only once. The treatment was: roughly ten-day PBMC culture with coronavirus spike peptide pools or control peptides (ViraFEST assay). This clonotype originated in a human donor who received a COVID-19 vaccine. This chain links TRBV12-3 or TRBV12-4 with TRBJ1-3, with a weak D call TRBD1 (5 bases). The material was CD4+ T cells from blood, cultured in vitro, obtained before SARS-CoV-2 vaccination. As DNA, the CDR3 is TGTGCCAGCAGCTACCATGCAGGGGGAAACACCATATATTTT. It encodes CASSYHAGGNTIYF.